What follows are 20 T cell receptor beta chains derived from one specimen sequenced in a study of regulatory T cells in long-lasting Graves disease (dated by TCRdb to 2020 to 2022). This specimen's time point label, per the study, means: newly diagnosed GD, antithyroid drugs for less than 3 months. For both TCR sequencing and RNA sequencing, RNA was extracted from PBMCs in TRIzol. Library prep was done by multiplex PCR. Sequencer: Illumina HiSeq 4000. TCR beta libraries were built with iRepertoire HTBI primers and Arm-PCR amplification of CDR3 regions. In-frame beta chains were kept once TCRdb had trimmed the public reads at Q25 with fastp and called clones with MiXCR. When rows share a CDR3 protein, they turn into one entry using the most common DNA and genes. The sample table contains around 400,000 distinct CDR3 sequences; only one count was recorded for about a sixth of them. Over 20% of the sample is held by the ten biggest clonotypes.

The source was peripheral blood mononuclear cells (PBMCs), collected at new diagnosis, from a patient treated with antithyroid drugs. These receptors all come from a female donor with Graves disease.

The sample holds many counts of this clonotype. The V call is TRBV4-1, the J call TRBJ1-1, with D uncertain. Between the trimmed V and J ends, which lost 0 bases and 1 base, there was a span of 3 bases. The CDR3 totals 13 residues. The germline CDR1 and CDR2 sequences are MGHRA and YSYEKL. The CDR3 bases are TGCGCCAGCAGCCAAGAGGCGAACACTGAAGCTTTCTTT. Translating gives CASSQEANTEAFF.

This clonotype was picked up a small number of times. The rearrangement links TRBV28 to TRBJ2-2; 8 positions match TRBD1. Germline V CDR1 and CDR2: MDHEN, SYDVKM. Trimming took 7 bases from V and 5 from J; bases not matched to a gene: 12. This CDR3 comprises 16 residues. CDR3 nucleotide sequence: TGTGCCAGCAAAACACCGGGACAGGTAGCTACCGGGGAGCTGTTTTTT. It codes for CASKTPGQVATGELFF.

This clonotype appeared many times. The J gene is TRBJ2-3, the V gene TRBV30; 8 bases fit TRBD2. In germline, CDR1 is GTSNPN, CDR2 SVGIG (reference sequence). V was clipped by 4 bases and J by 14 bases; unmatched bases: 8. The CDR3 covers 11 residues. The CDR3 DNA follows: TGTGCCTGGACGAAGACTAGCGTCTTGTATTTT. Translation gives CAWTKTSVLYF. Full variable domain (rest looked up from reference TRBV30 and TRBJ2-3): SQTIHQWPATLVQPVGSPLSLECTVEGTSNPNLYWYRQAAGRGLQLLFYSVGIGQISSEVPQNLSASRPQDRQFILSSKKLLLSDSGFYLCAWTKTSVLYFGPGTRLTVL.

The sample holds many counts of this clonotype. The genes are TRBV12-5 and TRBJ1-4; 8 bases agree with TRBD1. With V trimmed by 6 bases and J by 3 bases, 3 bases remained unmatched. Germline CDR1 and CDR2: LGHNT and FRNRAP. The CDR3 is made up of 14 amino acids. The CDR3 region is CASGQQGANEKLFF. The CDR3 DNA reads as TGTGCTAGTGGACAACAGGGGGCTAATGAAAAACTGTTTTTT. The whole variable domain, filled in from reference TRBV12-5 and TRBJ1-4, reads DARVTQTPRHKVTEMGQEVTMRCQPILGHNTVFWYRQTMMQGLELLAYFRNRAPLDDSGMPKDRFSAEMPDATLATLKIQPSEPRDSAVYFCASGQQGANEKLFFGSGTQLSVL.

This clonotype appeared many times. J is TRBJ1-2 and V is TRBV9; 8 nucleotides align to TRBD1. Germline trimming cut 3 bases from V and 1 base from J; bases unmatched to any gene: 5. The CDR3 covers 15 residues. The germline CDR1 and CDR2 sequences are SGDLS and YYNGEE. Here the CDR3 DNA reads TGTGCCAGCAGCGCACCAGGGGGCTATAACTATGGCTACACCTTC. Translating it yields CASSAPGGYNYGYTF.

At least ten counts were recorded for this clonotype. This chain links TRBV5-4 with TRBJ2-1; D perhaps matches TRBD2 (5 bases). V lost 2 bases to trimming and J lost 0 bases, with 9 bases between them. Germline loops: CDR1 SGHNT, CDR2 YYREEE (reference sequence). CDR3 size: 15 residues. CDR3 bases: TGTGCCAGCAGCTTAGTTGGGAGCTCCTACAATGAGCAGTTCTTC. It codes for CASSLVGSSYNEQFF.

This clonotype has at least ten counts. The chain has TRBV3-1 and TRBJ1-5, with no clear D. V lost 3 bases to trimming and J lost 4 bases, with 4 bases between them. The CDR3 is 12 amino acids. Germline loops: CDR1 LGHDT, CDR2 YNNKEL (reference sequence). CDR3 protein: CASSHLNQPQHF. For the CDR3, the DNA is TGTGCCAGCAGCCATTTGAATCAGCCCCAGCATTTT.

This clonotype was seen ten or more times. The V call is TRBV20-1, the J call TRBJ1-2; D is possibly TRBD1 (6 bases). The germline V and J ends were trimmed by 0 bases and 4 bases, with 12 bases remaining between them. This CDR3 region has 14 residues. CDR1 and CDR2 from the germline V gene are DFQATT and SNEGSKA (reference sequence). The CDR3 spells CSARDYSTGYGYTF. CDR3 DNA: TGCAGTGCTAGAGATTACTCGACAGGCTATGGCTACACCTTC.

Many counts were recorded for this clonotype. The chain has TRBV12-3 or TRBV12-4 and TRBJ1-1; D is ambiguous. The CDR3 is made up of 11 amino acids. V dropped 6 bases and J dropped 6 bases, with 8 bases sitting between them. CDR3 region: CASSFTAEAFF. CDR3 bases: TGTGCCAGCAGCTTTACTGCTGAAGCTTTCTTT.

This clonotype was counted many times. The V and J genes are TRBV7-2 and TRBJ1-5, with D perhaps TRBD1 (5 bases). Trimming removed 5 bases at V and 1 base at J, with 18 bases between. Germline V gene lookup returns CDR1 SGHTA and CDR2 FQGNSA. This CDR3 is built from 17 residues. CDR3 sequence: CASSDYVLWGSNQPQHF. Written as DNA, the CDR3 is TGTGCCAGCAGCGACTATGTCCTTTGGGGGAGCAATCAGCCCCAGCATTTT.

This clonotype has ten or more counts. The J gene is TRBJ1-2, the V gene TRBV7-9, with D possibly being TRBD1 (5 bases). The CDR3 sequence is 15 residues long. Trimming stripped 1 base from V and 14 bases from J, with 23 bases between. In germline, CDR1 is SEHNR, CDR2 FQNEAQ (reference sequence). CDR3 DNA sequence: TGTGCCAGCAGCTTAGACGGGGGAACTCCAATTTCTGGTACCTTC. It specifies CASSLDGGTPISGTF.

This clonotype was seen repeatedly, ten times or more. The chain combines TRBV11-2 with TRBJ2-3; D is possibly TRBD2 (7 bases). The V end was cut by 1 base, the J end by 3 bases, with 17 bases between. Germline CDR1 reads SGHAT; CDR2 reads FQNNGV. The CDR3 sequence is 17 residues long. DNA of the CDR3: TGTGCCAGCAGCTTAGTCGGAGGGGGAGGGGAGACAGATACGCAGTATTTT. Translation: CASSLVGGGGETDTQYF.

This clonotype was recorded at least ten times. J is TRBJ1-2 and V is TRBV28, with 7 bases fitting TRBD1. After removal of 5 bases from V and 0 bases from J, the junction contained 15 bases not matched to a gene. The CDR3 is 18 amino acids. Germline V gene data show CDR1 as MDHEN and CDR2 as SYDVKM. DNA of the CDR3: TGTGCCAGCAGTGACCCCGGGACAGACCGCATCACTAACTATGGCTACACCTTC. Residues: CASSDPGTDRITNYGYTF.

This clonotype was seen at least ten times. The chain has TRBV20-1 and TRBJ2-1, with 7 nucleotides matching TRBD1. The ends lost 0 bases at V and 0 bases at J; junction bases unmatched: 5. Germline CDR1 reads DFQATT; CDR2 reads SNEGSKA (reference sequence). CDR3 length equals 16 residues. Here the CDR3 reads CSARDQGERSYNEQFF. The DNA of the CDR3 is TGCAGTGCTAGAGATCAGGGGGAACGCTCCTACAATGAGCAGTTCTTC.

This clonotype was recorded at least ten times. The CDR3 is CASGPRVQGSGNTIYF. The DNA for the CDR3 is TGTGCTAGTGGACCCCGGGTCCAAGGTTCTGGAAACACCATATATTTT. V and J are TRBV12-5 and TRBJ1-3; D gene unclear. Germline V lookup: CDR1 LGHNT, CDR2 FRNRAP. The V and J ends lost 6 bases and 1 base respectively, with 16 bases between them. The CDR3 sequence is 16 residues long.

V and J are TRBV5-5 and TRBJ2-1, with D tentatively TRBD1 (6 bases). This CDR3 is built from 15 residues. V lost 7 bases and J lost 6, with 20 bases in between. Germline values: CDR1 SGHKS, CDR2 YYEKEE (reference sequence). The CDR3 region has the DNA TGTGCCAGCGGCTCAACAGGGAGCCCACTCAATGAGCAGTTCTTC. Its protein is CASGSTGSPLNEQFF. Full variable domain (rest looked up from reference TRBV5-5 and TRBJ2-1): DAGVTQSPTHLIKTRGQQVTLRCSPISGHKSVSWYQQVLGQGPQFIFQYYEKEERGRGNFPDRFSARQFPNYSSELNVNALLLGDSALYLCASGSTGSPLNEQFFGPGTRLTVL.

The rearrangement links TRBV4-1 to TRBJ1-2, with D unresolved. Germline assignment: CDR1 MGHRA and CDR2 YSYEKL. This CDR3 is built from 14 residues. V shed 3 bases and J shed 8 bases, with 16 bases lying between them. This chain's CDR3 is CASSQTSTAGGYTF. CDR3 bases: TGCGCCAGCAGCCAGACTTCTACCGCGGGGGGCTACACCTTC.

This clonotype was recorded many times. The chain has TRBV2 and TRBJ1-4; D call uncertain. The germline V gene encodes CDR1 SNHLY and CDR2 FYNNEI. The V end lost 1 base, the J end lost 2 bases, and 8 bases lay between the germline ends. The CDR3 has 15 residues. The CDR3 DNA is TGTGCCAGCAGTGAAGTTTACGGGACTAATGAAAAACTGTTTTTT. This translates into CASSEVYGTNEKLFF.

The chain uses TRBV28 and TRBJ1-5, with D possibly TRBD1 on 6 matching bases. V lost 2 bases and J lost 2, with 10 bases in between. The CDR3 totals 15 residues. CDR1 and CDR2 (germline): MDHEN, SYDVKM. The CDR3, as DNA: TGTGCCAGCAGTTTACCCAGGGGAGGCAATCAGCCCCAGCATTTT. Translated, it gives CASSLPRGGNQPQHF.

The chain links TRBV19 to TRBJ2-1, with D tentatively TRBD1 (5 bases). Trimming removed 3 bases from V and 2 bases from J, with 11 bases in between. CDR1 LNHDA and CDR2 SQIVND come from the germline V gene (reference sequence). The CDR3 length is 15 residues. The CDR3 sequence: CASSITWGPYNEQFF. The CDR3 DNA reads TGTGCCAGTAGTATTACGTGGGGCCCCTACAATGAGCAGTTCTTC.